The rows below give T cell receptor beta chains drawn from one sample of a study of blood T cell repertoires in COVID-19. Sequencing was performed with immunoSEQ multiplex PCR; in TCRdb, only in-frame clones are kept and a portion is missing. The repertoire has about 50,000 clones, 90% of them found once; the top ten carry about 6%. Source material: peripheral blood. The receptors were gathered from a man in his forties with acute or convalescent COVID-19. CDR3s include the opening cysteine and the closing phenylalanine or tryptophan. The D gene is left open where the match is weak. Clone size is not always given. Where it is, it says once, few, many or a class for expanded clones.

TRBD1	TRBV24-1	TRBJ1-2	-	CATQGGWNYGYTF	TGTGCCACCCAAGGGGGCTGGAACTATGGCTACACCTTC
-	TRBV5-5	TRBJ2-2	-	CASSAEVIGELFF	TGTGCCAGCAGTGCAGAGGTCATCGGGGAGCTGTTTTTT
-	TRBV6-6	TRBJ2-6	-	CASSAELGANVLTF	TGTGCCAGCAGCGCGGAGTTGGGGGCCAACGTCCTGACTTTC
-	TRBV27	TRBJ1-4	-	CASSPWAGQGNEKLFF	TGTGCCAGCAGTCCTTGGGCGGGGCAGGGAAATGAAAAACTGTTTTTT
-	TRBV11-2	TRBJ2-7	once	CASSSDTGGYYEQYF	TGTGCCAGCAGCTCGGACACCGGCGGATACTACGAGCAGTACTTC
-	TRBV7-8	TRBJ2-2	once	CASSPDGGYTGELFF	TGTGCCAGCAGCCCCGACGGGGGTTACACCGGGGAGCTGTTTTTT
-	TRBV7-2	TRBJ1-1	-	CASIPGGVRYTEAFF	TGTGCCAGCATCCCGGGGGGGGTGCGTTACACTGAAGCTTTCTTT
-	TRBV9	TRBJ1-1	-	CASSVQSFMRDTEAFF	TGTGCCAGCAGCGTACAGTCCTTCATGAGGGACACTGAAGCTTTCTTT
TRBD1	TRBV6-5	TRBJ1-2	-	CASSYSGRGSYGYTF	TGTGCCAGCAGTTACTCGGGCAGGGGGAGTTATGGCTACACCTTC
TRBD1	TRBV9	TRBJ2-2	-	CASSERDRGLGELFF	TGTGCCAGCAGCGAAAGGGACAGGGGCCTCGGGGAGCTGTTTTTT
TRBD1	TRBV5-4	TRBJ2-1	-	CASSPETGIYNEQFF	TGTGCCAGCAGCCCTGAGACAGGGATCTACAATGAGCAGTTCTTC
TRBD1	TRBV30	TRBJ2-1	-	CAWSYPPGQGIFLNEQFF	TGTGCCTGGAGCTACCCTCCGGGACAGGGAATTTTTCTGAATGAGCAGTTCTTC
-	TRBV3-1/TRBV3-2	TRBJ2-2	-	CASSHRLAVAGELFF	TGTGCCAGCAGCCACCGCCTAGCCGTCGCCGGGGAGCTGTTTTTT
-	TRBV30	TRBJ2-4	-	CAWSVGGASINIQYF	TGTGCCTGGAGTGTAGGGGGGGCGAGTATAAACATTCAGTACTTC
TRBD2	TRBV7-9	TRBJ2-1	-	CASSLAVASEEQFF	TGTGCCAGCAGCCTAGCGGTGGCCTCGGAGGAGCAGTTCTTC
-	TRBV5-1	TRBJ1-1	-	CASSLANTEAFF	TGCGCCAGCAGTCTGGCGAACACTGAAGCTTTCTTT
TRBD1	TRBV19	TRBJ2-2	once	CASSLDRQSGELFF	TGTGCCAGTAGTCTGGACAGGCAGTCCGGGGAGCTGTTTTTT
TRBD1	TRBV9	TRBJ1-4	-	CASSPTGGGEKLFF	TGTGCCAGCAGCCCGACAGGGGGCGGAGAAAAACTGTTTTTT
-	TRBV15	TRBJ2-3	-	CATRPGGGRSESTDTQYF	TGTGCCACCCGGCCGGGGGGCGGCCGATCCGAGAGCACAGATACGCAGTATTTT
-	TRBV5-6	TRBJ1-1	-	CASSLGRGTEAFF	TGTGCCAGCAGCTTGGGGCGGGGCACTGAAGCTTTCTTT
-	TRBV6-5	TRBJ1-1	-	CASSSGGGRMNTEAFF	TGTGCCAGCAGTTCCGGCGGGGGGCGGATGAACACTGAAGCTTTCTTT
TRBD1	TRBV25-1	TRBJ2-2	-	CASEHAGGNTGELFF	TGTGCCAGCGAACACGCAGGGGGGAACACCGGGGAGCTGTTTTTT
TRBD2	TRBV11-3	TRBJ2-4	once	CASSDRTSKNIQYF	TGTGCCAGCAGCGACCGGACTAGCAAAAACATTCAGTACTTC
-	TRBV18	TRBJ1-5	-	CASSKSGGNQPQHF	TGTGCCAGCTCTAAAAGCGGAGGCAATCAGCCCCAGCATTTT
-	TRBV3-1/TRBV3-2	TRBJ1-5	few	CASSQDRDQPQHF	TGTGCCAGCAGCCAAGACAGGGATCAGCCCCAGCATTTT
TRBD1	TRBV18	TRBJ2-6	-	CASSPRGSQGARSGANVLTF	TGTGCCAGCTCACCACGCGGCTCACAGGGGGCCCGCTCTGGGGCCAACGTCCTGACTTTC
TRBD2	TRBV9	TRBJ2-3	-	CASSVGAGDVTDTQYF	TGTGCCAGCAGCGTAGGAGCGGGAGATGTAACAGATACGCAGTATTTT
-	TRBV11-3	TRBJ1-1	-	CASSVQSSNTEAFF	TGTGCCAGCAGCGTACAGTCCTCGAACACTGAAGCTTTCTTT
TRBD2	TRBV13	TRBJ2-1	-	CASSAQGLAGASYNEQFF	TGTGCCAGCAGCGCACAGGGACTAGCGGGAGCCTCCTACAATGAGCAGTTCTTC
-	TRBV5-1	TRBJ1-2	-	CASSLRESFNYGYTF	TGCGCCAGCAGCTTGCGGGAGTCCTTTAACTATGGCTACACCTTC
TRBD2	TRBV20-1	TRBJ2-5	-	CSASETSGRSETQYF	TGCAGTGCTAGTGAAACTAGCGGGAGATCGGAGACCCAGTACTTC
-	TRBV19	TRBJ1-2	-	CASSPGQTLGYGYTF	TGTGCCAGTAGTCCAGGACAGACCTTAGGCTATGGCTACACCTTC
-	TRBV7-8	TRBJ1-5	-	CASSSHLAGNNQPQHF	TGTGCCAGCAGCTCTCACTTGGCGGGAAACAATCAGCCCCAGCATTTT
-	TRBV25-1	TRBJ1-4	-	CASSRSVGINEKLFF	TGTGCCAGCAGCCGTTCCGTGGGCATTAATGAAAAACTGTTTTTT
-	TRBV9	TRBJ1-1	-	CASSVDQGWGEAFF	TGTGCCAGCAGCGTAGATCAGGGTTGGGGTGAAGCTTTCTTT
TRBD2	TRBV5-1	TRBJ2-3	-	CASSLLGLAGTDTQYF	TGCGCCAGCAGCTTGTTGGGACTAGCGGGAACAGATACGCAGTATTTT
-	TRBV7-3	TRBJ2-4	-	CASSQGNLDIQYF	TGTGCCAGCAGCCAGGGGAATTTGGACATTCAGTACTTC
-	TRBV18	TRBJ1-6	-	CASSPTDYNSPLHF	TGTGCCAGCTCCCCGACAGACTATAATTCACCCCTCCACTTT
-	TRBV12-5	TRBJ1-2	-	CASGLGQNYGYTF	TGTGCTAGTGGTTTGGGGCAGAACTATGGCTACACCTTC
TRBD1	TRBV13	TRBJ1-2	once	CASSSGQGEGYTF	TGTGCCAGCAGCTCCGGACAGGGCGAAGGCTACACCTTC
TRBD2	TRBV30	TRBJ2-7	once	CAWSVGASGGTYEQYF	TGTGCCTGGAGTGTAGGGGCTAGCGGGGGGACTTACGAGCAGTACTTC
-	TRBV13	TRBJ2-6	-	CASTGQANVLTF	TGTGCCAGCACCGGACAGGCCAACGTCCTGACTTTC
-	TRBV11-3	TRBJ2-2	-	CASSLAENTGELFF	TGTGCCAGCAGCTTGGCGGAGAACACCGGGGAGCTGTTTTTT